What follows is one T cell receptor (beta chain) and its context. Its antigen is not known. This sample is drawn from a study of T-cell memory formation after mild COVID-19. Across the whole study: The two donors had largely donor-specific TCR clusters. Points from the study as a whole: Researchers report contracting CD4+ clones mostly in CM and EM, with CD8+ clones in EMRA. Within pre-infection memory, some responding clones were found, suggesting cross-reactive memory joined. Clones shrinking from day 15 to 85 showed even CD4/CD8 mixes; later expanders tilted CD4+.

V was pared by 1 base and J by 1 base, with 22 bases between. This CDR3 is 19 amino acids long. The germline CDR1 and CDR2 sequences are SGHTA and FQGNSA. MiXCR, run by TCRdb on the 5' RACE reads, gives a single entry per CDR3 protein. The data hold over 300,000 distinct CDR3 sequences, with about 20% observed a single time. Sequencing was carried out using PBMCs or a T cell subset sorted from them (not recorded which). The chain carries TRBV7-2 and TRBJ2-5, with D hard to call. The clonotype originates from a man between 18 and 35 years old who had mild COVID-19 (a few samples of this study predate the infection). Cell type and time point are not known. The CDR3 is CASSLGKTYRTSLQETQYF. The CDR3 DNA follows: TGTGCCAGCAGCTTAGGGAAGACTTACAGAACGTCCCTCCAAGAGACCCAGTACTTC. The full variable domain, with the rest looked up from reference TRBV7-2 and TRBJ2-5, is GAGVSQSPSNKVTEKGKDVELRCDPISGHTALYWYRQSLGQGLEFLIYFQGNSAPDKSGLPSDRFSAERTGGSVSTLTIQRTQQEDSAVYLCASSLGKTYRTSLQETQYFGPGTRLLVL.